Presented here are 10 T cell receptor beta chains from one specimen sequenced in a study of Ad26.COV2.S vaccination and SARS-CoV-2 variants. The repertoire was sequenced with immunoSEQ multiplex PCR; TCRdb's copy has only in-frame clones and lacks some. Among approximately 480,000 clones listed, roughly 87% were seen once. Treatment specified: approximately 18 received Ad26.COV2.S at low or high dose, single or two shots; five or six received placebo; per-sample allocation not given. Sampling occurred on day 63 after the first vaccine or placebo injection. Sequences were derived from peripheral blood, sampled in a trial of Ad26.COV2.S vaccine versus placebo. The receptors derive from a person aged 18 to 59 who received the Ad26.COV2.S COVID-19 vaccine or a placebo.

This chain connects TRBV6-1 to TRBJ2-7; maybe TRBD2 (6 bases). This CDR3 comprises 15 residues. V was trimmed by 1 base and J by 1 base, leaving 11 bases between them. Germline loops: CDR1 MNHNS, CDR2 SASEGT. The CDR3 nucleotides are TGTGCCAGCAGTGAAGTCGGACGGGGGTCCTACGAGCAGTACTTC. Translating gives CASSEVGRGSYEQYF.

This clone was recorded a few times. The gene calls are TRBV28 and TRBJ1-3; no clear D gene. Germline V gene sequence: CDR1 MDHEN, CDR2 SYDVKM. Trimming shortened V by 5 bases and J by 6 bases, and 14 bases separated the two germline ends. This CDR3 comprises 14 residues. CDR3 in amino acids: CASSRNHNTNTIYF. For the CDR3, the DNA is TGTGCCAGCAGTAGGAACCACAATACAAACACCATATATTTT.

This clone has just one count. The chain carries TRBV15 and TRBJ2-7; no definite D call. V lost 0 bases and J 4 bases, leaving 4 bases between the germline ends. This CDR3 has 12 amino acids. Germline V CDR1 and CDR2: LNHNV, YYDKDF (reference sequence). In nucleotides, the CDR3 is TGTGCCACCAGCAGAGATTTTTACGAGCAGTACTTC. It yields the protein CATSRDFYEQYF.

Regarding this clone: The junction departs from the called germline gene at one end, perhaps through a read error. The gene calls are TRBV6-1 and TRBJ2-2; 7 nucleotides match TRBD2. Germline V gene lookup returns CDR1 MNHNS and CDR2 SASEGT. This CDR3 is built from 15 residues. The CDR3 loop reads CASSQAGPRTGELFF. In DNA, the CDR3 is TGTGCCAGCAGTCAAGCGGGACCTAGAACCGGGGAGCTGTTTTTT.

The chain recombines TRBV4-3 with TRBJ1-1; no firm D call. The V end lost 1 base, the J end lost 0 bases, and 12 bases lay between the germline ends. Germline V gives CDR1 LGHNA, CDR2 YSLEER. The CDR3 length is 16 residues. The CDR3 is CASSQAPLGMNTEAFF. The CDR3 coding sequence is TGCGCCAGCAGCCAAGCCCCCCTGGGGATGAACACTGAAGCTTTCTTT.

This clone was counted a few times. The chain employs TRBV27 and TRBJ1-1; unclear D gene. The CDR3 spans 13 residues. With 0 bases removed from V and 0 bases from J, the gap between germline ends came to 2 bases. From germline, CDR1 is MNHEY and CDR2 SMNVEV (reference sequence). The CDR3 DNA follows: TGTGCCAGCAGTTTATCGATGAACACTGAAGCTTTCTTT. As protein: CASSLSMNTEAFF.

The chain is built from TRBV5-1 and TRBJ2-1; D might be TRBD1 or TRBD2, each matching 5 bases. CDR3 length: 16 residues. V lost 0 bases to trimming and J lost 6 bases, with 16 bases between them. Per germline, CDR1 SGHRS and CDR2 YFSETQ. The CDR3 region has the DNA TGCGCCAGCAGCTTGGGTACAGGACCAGGGAGCAATGAGCAGTTCTTC. It specifies CASSLGTGPGSNEQFF. The whole variable domain, filled in from reference TRBV5-1 and TRBJ2-1, reads KAGVTQTPRYLIKTRGQQVTLSCSPISGHRSVSWYQQTPGQGLQFLFEYFSETQRNKGNFPGRFSGRQFSNSRSEMNVSTLELGDSALYLCASSLGTGPGSNEQFFGPGTRLTVL.

In its sample, this clone was seen once. The gene calls are TRBV11-2 and TRBJ2-1; either TRBD1 or TRBD2 may supply D (6 bases each). This CDR3 region has 15 residues. Trimming took off 5 bases at V and 8 bases at J, with 19 bases between the two ends. Germline V CDR1 and CDR2: SGHAT, FQNNGV. The CDR3 protein is CASSVVGLGGYEQFF. The CDR3 nucleotides read TGTGCCAGCAGCGTCGTTGGACTGGGGGGCTATGAGCAGTTCTTC.

The gene calls are TRBV30 and TRBJ2-1; 13 bases align to TRBD2. V shed 4 bases, J shed 12 bases, and the junction held 12 bases outside the gene matches. The CDR3 runs 15 residues. The germline gives CDR1 GTSNPN, CDR2 SVGIG (reference sequence). The CDR3 sequence: CAWTLLAGGPRVQFF. The DNA for the CDR3 is TGTGCCTGGACCCTACTAGCGGGAGGGCCTCGGGTGCAGTTCTTC.

The chain is built from TRBV20-1 and TRBJ2-3; 10 positions match TRBD2. V lost 3 bases, J lost 3 bases, and 9 bases stayed unmatched. Looked up from germline, CDR1 is DFQATT and CDR2 is SNEGSKA (reference sequence). This CDR3 region has 16 residues. In DNA, the CDR3 is TGCAGTGCTAGTGCCGACCCTAGCGGGGGTACAGATACGCAGTATTTT. It is translated as CSASADPSGGTDTQYF.